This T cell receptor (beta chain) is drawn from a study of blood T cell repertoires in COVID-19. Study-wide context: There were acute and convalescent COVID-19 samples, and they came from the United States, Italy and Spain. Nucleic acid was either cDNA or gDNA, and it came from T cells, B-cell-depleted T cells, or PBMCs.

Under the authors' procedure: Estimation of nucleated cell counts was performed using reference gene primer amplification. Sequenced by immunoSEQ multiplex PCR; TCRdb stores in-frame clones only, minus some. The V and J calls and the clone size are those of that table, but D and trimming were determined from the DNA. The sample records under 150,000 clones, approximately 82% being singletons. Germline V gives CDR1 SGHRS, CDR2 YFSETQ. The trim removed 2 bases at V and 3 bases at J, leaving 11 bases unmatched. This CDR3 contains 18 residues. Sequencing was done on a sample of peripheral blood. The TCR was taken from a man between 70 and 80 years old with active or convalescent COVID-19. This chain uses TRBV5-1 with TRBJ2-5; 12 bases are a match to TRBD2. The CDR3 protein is CASSLGIGLAGRKETQYF. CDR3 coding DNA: TGCGCCAGCAGCTTAGGGATCGGACTAGCGGGGCGAAAAGAGACCCAGTACTTC. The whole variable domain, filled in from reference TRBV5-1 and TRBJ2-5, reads KAGVTQTPRYLIKTRGQQVTLSCSPISGHRSVSWYQQTPGQGLQFLFEYFSETQRNKGNFPGRFSGRQFSNSRSEMNVSTLELGDSALYLCASSLGIGLAGRKETQYFGPGTRLLVL.